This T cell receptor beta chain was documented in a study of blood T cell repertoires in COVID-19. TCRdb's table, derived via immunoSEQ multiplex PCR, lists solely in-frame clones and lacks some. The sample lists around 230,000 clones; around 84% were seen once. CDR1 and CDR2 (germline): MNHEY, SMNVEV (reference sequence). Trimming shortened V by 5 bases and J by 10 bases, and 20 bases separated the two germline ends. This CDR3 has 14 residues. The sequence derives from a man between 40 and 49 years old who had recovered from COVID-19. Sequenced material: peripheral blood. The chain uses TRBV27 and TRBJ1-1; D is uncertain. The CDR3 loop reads CASSNGEGHGGAFF. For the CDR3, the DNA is TGTGCCAGCAGTAATGGGGAGGGTCATGGCGGAGCTTTCTTT.